This T cell receptor (beta chain) came from a study of T cells after yellow fever vaccination. Study findings and constraints: Among primary-vaccination clones, most reappeared after the booster, at 95% to 96% for CD4 and more than 85% for CD8. Peak timing came faster in the weaker secondary response, day 5 versus 15. Contamination of FACS-sorted repertoires by abundant clonotypes from the bulk population could occur.

The CDR3 sequence is 18 residues long. J was trimmed by 0 bases and V by 1 base; bases with no gene match: 5. Germline CDR1 and CDR2: LGHDT and YNNKEL (reference sequence). TCRdb called the 5' RACE reads again in MiXCR, with one record for every CDR3 protein. The sample contains fewer than 90,000 distinct CDR3 sequences, approximately 7.7% of which appear only once. This clonotype was counted between two and nine times. The antigen is not known. Sequences were derived from CD8+ T cells sorted from PBMCs, sampled 5 days after the first yellow fever vaccination. The J gene is TRBJ2-3, the V gene TRBV3-1; TRBD2 aligns across 12 bases. This clonotype was sampled from a man aged 18 to 30 who received the YFV17D yellow fever vaccine. DNA for the CDR3: TGTGCCAGCAGCCAAGGACTAGCGGGGGTACCTAGCACAGATACGCAGTATTTT. It specifies CASSQGLAGVPSTDTQYF.